This entry describes one TCR beta chain. What it binds is unknown. The data stem from a study of T-cell reconstitution after alpha-beta-depleted transplantation in children. Study findings and constraints: T-cell counts and diversity at one year following transplant were attributed mainly to newly produced T cells.

The germline CDR1 and CDR2 sequences are ENHRY and SYGVKD. The CDR3 contains 15 residues. After removal of 7 bases from V and 5 bases from J, the junction contained 8 bases not matched to a gene. Unique molecular identifiers were used to barcode this TCRbeta library. TCRdb re-called the PCR reads with MiXCR, one entry per CDR3 protein. The repertoire holds around 450,000 distinct CDR3 sequences, with roughly a tenth as singletons. The clonotype comes from a child aged 2-15 years with inherited bone marrow failure, due to receive a stem cell transplant. J is TRBJ2-1 and V is TRBV10-3; 10 bases agree with TRBD2. This specimen consisted of PBMCs, obtained before TCRalphabeta/CD19-depleted stem cell transplant. The CDR3 region has the DNA TGTGCCATCACTCCGAGCGGGAGGGTAGACAATGAGCAGTTCTTC. Translated: CAITPSGRVDNEQFF.